This TCR beta chain was retrieved from a study of lymphopenia after photon versus proton radiotherapy (dated by TCRdb to the late 2010s). For the wider study: In patients with gastrointestinal tumors who developed high-grade lymphopenia, the study compared the immunological effects of photon radiation therapy with those of proton radiation therapy. A cohort of roughly 18 patients with gastrointestinal tumors who received either photon or proton therapy and subsequently developed lymphopenia was included. The study was designed to characterize how the impact on the immune system differs between the two radiation modalities.

What the work shows at the level of the full study, not this receptor alone: Among patients across the cohort who died, overall survival time showed an inverse correlation with a larger post-nadir drop in TCR diversity. After the lymphocyte count nadir, oligoclonal expansion, especially of CD8+ Temra cells, was observed in photon-treated repertoires, and the drop in diversity was driven by this expansion. The authors looked at the survival association only in patients who died, and they framed better survival with proton therapy as a possibility rather than a demonstrated result. During treatment, patients who received photon therapy lost naive T cells and TCR diversity and gained effector/memory populations, whereas patients who received proton therapy remained relatively stable.

The library relied on the immunoSEQ multiplex PCR assay. Deep sequencing of rearranged TCR beta loci, alongside multiparametric flow cytometry, was used to profile T cell repertoires. TCRdb took over this immuneACCESS table, retaining in-frame rearrangements with V and J assigned. Such tables are incomplete; in checked studies, under half of the missing clones stem from an unresolved V gene, and the remainder is unexplained. The sample table contains tens of thousands of clones; only one count was recorded for about 88% of them. Less than 8% of the sample is in the top ten clones. In regard to this clone: Its antigen specificity is not known. Base qualities are missing; no much larger clone stands one base away.

The CDR3, cysteine through phenylalanine, is 13 amino acids long. CDR3 DNA only is kept here, 39 bases in frame from base 1. CDR1 and CDR2 were assigned from the germline V gene as SGHAT and FQNNGV. Trimming removed 1 base from V and 3 bases from J, leaving 6 bases between the germline ends. The origin of this receptor is a woman in her 70s with pancreatic cancer. Some clones in this sample may be carry-over from other donors' samples. This sequence uses TRBV11-2 and TRBJ1-2; the D gene remains uncertain. The source material was peripheral blood, sampled from a patient treated with proton-based radiotherapy. The DNA sequence is as follows: TGTGCCAGCAGCTTAGGCTTGTACTATGGCTACACCTTC. Translated, this is CASSLGLYYGYTF.